Listed below are T cell receptor beta chains from one sample, sequenced in a study of human T cells and chemical hapten exposure. TCRdb re-called the RACE reads through MiXCR, storing one row per CDR3 protein. The data contain approximately 59,000 distinct CDR3 sequences, about 6.5% of them singletons. Sequencing used whole blood. All receptors come from a female donor in good health. Some clones in this sample may be carry-over from other donors' samples. Both conserved end residues are part of each CDR3. D genes are given only for firm matches. Rows give clone size only sometimes, using once, few, many, or a class for an expanded clone.

d_call j_call v_call clone_size cdr3_nt cdr3_aa
. TRBJ2-3 TRBV4-3 few TGCGCCAGCAGCCAAGAGCTACTGGTGCAAGATACGCAGTATTTT CASSQELLVQDTQYF
. TRBJ2-6 TRBV20-1 many TGCAGTGCTCAGGGCAGGTCGCCCGGAACGAGCTCTGGGGCCAACGTCCTGACTTTC CSAQGRSPGTSSGANVLTF
TRBD1 TRBJ2-1 TRBV28 many TGTGCCAGCAGGGGGGACAGGGGGCATGGTGGGCAGTTCTTC CASRGDRGHGGQFF
. TRBJ2-3 TRBV20-1 many TGCAGTGTTTCTACCCCAGATACGCAGTATTTT CSVSTPDTQYF
. TRBJ2-5 TRBV14 many TGTGCCAGCAGCCAAGCTTCTCTTGGGGTAGAGACCCAGTACTTC CASSQASLGVETQYF
TRBD2 TRBJ2-4 TRBV28 few TGTGCCAGCAGTTTAGAGACTAGCGGTATAGCCAAAAACATTCAGTACTTC CASSLETSGIAKNIQYF
. TRBJ2-3 TRBV28 many TGTGCCAGCAGTCCCCCCGGTAATAAGCAGTATTTT CASSPPGNKQYF
. TRBJ2-7 TRBV5-6 few TGTGCCAGCAGCTCCGGGACCTTCTACGAGCAGTACTTC CASSSGTFYEQYF
. TRBJ1-5 TRBV7-9 few TGTGCCAGCAGCTTTGGGGGCACTGGGCGGGACAATCAGCCCCAGCATTTT CASSFGGTGRDNQPQHF
. TRBJ2-5 TRBV6-6 few TGTGCCAGCAGTTACTCGCGGAGTCAAGAGACCCAGTACTTC CASSYSRSQETQYF
. TRBJ1-1 TRBV6-2/TRBV6-3 many TGTGCCAGCAGTTACGTGGAGGGTACTGAAGCTTTCTTT CASSYVEGTEAFF
. TRBJ1-6 TRBV6-5 few TGTGCCAGCTCTATGGGACCAGGAGGTTCACCCCTCCACTTT CASSMGPGGSPLHF
. TRBJ1-2 TRBV7-3 many TGTGCCAGCAGCCCCGGGGGTCCGGGCAACTATGGCTACACCTTC CASSPGGPGNYGYTF
TRBD2 TRBJ2-3 TRBV20-1 many TGCAGTGCTAGAAGACTAGCGGGAGATACGCAGTATTTT CSARRLAGDTQYF
TRBD2 TRBJ2-7 TRBV25-1 few TGTGCCAGCAGTCCTAGCGGGAGTATCTACGAGCAGTACTTC CASSPSGSIYEQYF
TRBD2 TRBJ2-1 TRBV6-5 many TGTGCCAGCAGTAGGACTAGCGGGAAGAACAATGAGCAGTTCTTC CASSRTSGKNNEQFF
. TRBJ2-1 TRBV7-9 . TGTGCCAGCAGCCTACGGAGAAAGGGTGGTGAGCAGTTCTTC CASSLRRKGGEQFF
TRBD2 TRBJ2-1 TRBV27 . TGTGCCAGCAGTTCGATAGCGGGAGGGCCATACAATGAGCAGTTCTTC CASSSIAGGPYNEQFF
. TRBJ2-6 TRBV5-6 many TGTGCCAGCAGCCATTCAGGGGCGAAATGGTCTGGGGCCAACGTCCTGACTTTC CASSHSGAKWSGANVLTF
. TRBJ1-5 TRBV27 . TGTGCCAGCAGTCCCCAGGGCGCCCATCAGCCCCAGCATTTT CASSPQGAHQPQHF
. TRBJ1-1 TRBV10-2 many TGCGCCAGCCGACCGGGAATGAACACTGAAGCTTTCTTT CASRPGMNTEAFF
. TRBJ1-4 TRBV27 few TGTGCCAGCAGTTGGGGGGGCAATGAAAAACTGTTTTTT CASSWGGNEKLFF
TRBD2 TRBJ2-7 TRBV6-6 . TGTGCCAGCAGGCCTAGCGGAGGGAACTACGAGCAGTACTTC CASRPSGGNYEQYF
. TRBJ1-6 TRBV15 many TGTGCCACCAGCAGAGATAATTCACCCCTCCACTTT CATSRDNSPLHF
TRBD1 TRBJ2-7 TRBV25-1 few TGTGCCAGCAGTCGACAGGGGACATCGTACGAGCAGTACTTC CASSRQGTSYEQYF
TRBD2 TRBJ2-1 TRBV12-3/TRBV12-4 . TGTGCCAGCGGATCGACTAGCGGCTACAATGAGCAGTTCTTC CASGSTSGYNEQFF
TRBD2 TRBJ2-1 TRBV5-4 . TGTGCCAGCAGCCTTCGGACTAGCGGTAGTAATGTTGGACAGTTCTTC CASSLRTSGSNVGQFF
. TRBJ1-2 TRBV29-1 many TGCAGCGTTGAAGGGGGCCCTGGCTACACCTTC CSVEGGPGYTF
. TRBJ2-7 TRBV7-2 many TGTGCCAGCAGCGCTGACTACTTCTCCTACGAGCAGTACTTC CASSADYFSYEQYF
. TRBJ1-1 TRBV12-3/TRBV12-4 many TGTGCCAGCAGTTTAAGCGTCCAGACAGCGCCAAGGGGCACTGAAGCTTTCTTT CASSLSVQTAPRGTEAFF
. TRBJ1-1 TRBV2 many TGTGCCAGCAGTGAATCTGGGCAGGCTCGGGGATTCTTT CASSESGQARGFF
. TRBJ1-2 TRBV5-1 many TGCGCCAGCAGCTTGGAACCGACCGAGAATGGCTACACCTTC CASSLEPTENGYTF
. TRBJ2-5 TRBV28 few TGTGCCAGCAGTTTATCCCTATTGTGGGCTCAGGAGACCCAGTACTTC CASSLSLLWAQETQYF
TRBD2 TRBJ2-1 TRBV27 many TGTGCCAGCAGTGGCGGGAGGCCCTACAATGAGCAGTTCTTC CASSGGRPYNEQFF
. TRBJ2-1 TRBV11-2 . TGTGCCAGCAGCTTAGCAGGGTTTGGCGGCAATGAGCAGTTCTTC CASSLAGFGGNEQFF
. TRBJ1-5 TRBV9 . TGTGTCAGCAGCCGGGACGGACATAGCAATCAGCCCCAGCATTTT CVSSRDGHSNQPQHF
. TRBJ2-2 TRBV24-1 . TGTGCCACCAGTATCTCGGGGGGCAGGGGCAACACCGGGGAGCTGTTTTTT CATSISGGRGNTGELFF
. TRBJ2-7 TRBV2 many TGTGCCAGCAGGATTACGACACTTTCCTACGAGCAGTACTTC CASRITTLSYEQYF
. TRBJ1-1 TRBV5-4 many TGTGCCAGCAGCTTGGTCGGGGACACTGAAGCTTTCTTT CASSLVGDTEAFF
. TRBJ2-5 TRBV29-1 . TGCAGCGTTTGGTCCGGGACCCAGTACTTC CSVWSGTQYF
. TRBJ2-3 TRBV3-1 many TGTGCCAGCAGTCATATGGGGAGCACAGATACGCAGTATTTT CASSHMGSTDTQYF
. TRBJ2-1 TRBV7-8 many TGTGCCAGCAGCCCTCGGCTAAGACACAATGAGCAGTTCTTC CASSPRLRHNEQFF
TRBD1 TRBJ2-7 TRBV28 . TGTGCCAGCAGTTTACCACAGGGGGTGGGGGAGCAGTACTTC CASSLPQGVGEQYF
. TRBJ2-2 TRBV24-1 few TGTGCCACCGTGGGATCTAACACCGGGGAGCTGTTTTTT CATVGSNTGELFF
TRBD1 TRBJ2-3 TRBV11-2 many TGTGCCAGCAGCTTATACGGGACAGGCCGCACAGATACGCAGTATTTT CASSLYGTGRTDTQYF
TRBD2 TRBJ2-7 TRBV7-6 many TGTGCCAGCAGCTTAACGGCGGGAGGCCCATGGTACGAGCAGTACTTC CASSLTAGGPWYEQYF